Sequencing of this T cell receptor (beta chain) was carried out in a study of blood T cell repertoires in COVID-19. About the research overall: The United States, Italy and Spain supplied acute and convalescent COVID-19 samples.

The data were produced by immunoSEQ multiplex PCR, yet TCRdb's version contains in-frame clones alone and is incomplete. The profile shows around 270,000 clones, roughly 86% of them singletons. J lost 5 bases, V lost 2 bases, and 4 bases had no gene match. CDR1 SGHTA and CDR2 FQGNSA come from the germline V gene. CDR3 length: 15 amino acids. The chain has TRBV7-2 and TRBJ1-5, with 9 nucleotides matching TRBD1. This TCR was sampled from a man between 35 and 55 years old who had recovered from COVID-19. Source material: peripheral blood. The CDR3 loop is CASSLLDRGDQPQHF. The CDR3 nucleotides are TGTGCCAGCAGCTTATTGGACAGGGGAGATCAGCCCCAGCATTTT.